These 23 T cell receptor beta chains were all obtained from the same sample, sequenced in a study of shared clonotypes between healthy human individuals. Sequencing was performed with immunoSEQ multiplex PCR; in TCRdb, only in-frame clones are kept and a portion is missing. Of about 2.3 million clones in the sample, 85% to 95% were seen once. Sequencing input: naive CD4+ T cells from PBMCs. The subset was: CD45RA+ positively selected. These receptor sequences come from a young man in good health. Some clones in this sample may be carry-over from other donors' samples.

This clone was recorded once. This chain links TRBV5-1 with TRBJ2-3, with no clear D. CDR1 and CDR2 from the germline V gene are SGHRS and YFSETQ. Trimming removed 4 bases from V and 0 bases from J, with 12 bases in between. The CDR3 totals 15 residues. Written as DNA, the CDR3 is TGCGCCAGCAGCGGTACAAAAGTCAGCACAGATACGCAGTATTTT. Translated: CASSGTKVSTDTQYF.

To note about this clone: The junction shows a germline mismatch at one end, possibly a read error. The chain carries TRBV6-5 and TRBJ2-3; D remains ambiguous. CDR3 length equals 11 residues. The germline V gene encodes CDR1 MNHEY and CDR2 SVGAGI. The CDR3, as DNA: TGTGCCAGCAGTGACTCAGATACGCAGTATTTT. As protein: CASSDSDTQYF.

The chain carries TRBV19 and TRBJ1-1; D uncertain. The V end lost 3 bases, the J end lost 7 bases, and 9 bases lay between the germline ends. CDR3 length: 12 amino acids. Germline V gene sequence: CDR1 LNHDA, CDR2 SQIVND (reference sequence). The CDR3 region is CASSIGNYEAFF. DNA for the CDR3: TGTGCCAGTAGTATTGGGAATTATGAAGCTTTCTTT. Supplemented by reference TRBV19 and TRBJ1-1, the full variable domain reads DGGITQSPKYLFRKEGQNVTLSCEQNLNHDAMYWYRQDPGQGLRLIYYSQIVNDFQKGDIAEGYSVSREKKESFPLTVTSAQKNPTAFYLCASSIGNYEAFFGQGTRLTVV.

This clone was seen more than once but under ten times. The chain combines TRBV4-2 with TRBJ2-7; the match to TRBD2 covers 12 bases. Germline trimming cut 1 base from V and 4 bases from J; bases unmatched to any gene: 2. Germline CDR1 LGHNA, CDR2 YNFKEQ. The CDR3 loop spans 15 amino acids. The CDR3 DNA follows: TGTGCCAGCAGCCAAGGACTAGCGGGAGAGTACGAGCAGTACTTC. It encodes CASSQGLAGEYEQYF.

J is TRBJ1-2 and V is TRBV19; 7 bases map to TRBD1. The CDR3 is 13 amino acids. J lost 6 bases, V lost 4 bases, and 5 bases had no gene match. In germline, CDR1 is LNHDA, CDR2 SQIVND (reference sequence). This chain's CDR3 is CASSKRQGDGYTF. The CDR3 DNA follows: TGTGCCAGTAGTAAGAGACAGGGAGATGGCTACACCTTC.

This clone was detected only once. J is TRBJ1-2 and V is TRBV9; D is perhaps TRBD1 (6 bases). The CDR3 has 15 amino acids. CDR1 and CDR2 (germline): SGDLS, YYNGEE. V lost 4 bases to trimming and J lost 4 bases, with 17 bases between them. CDR3 nucleotide sequence: TGTGCCAGCAGCCATCTCACTACAGGGATCTATGGCTACACCTTC. Translating it yields CASSHLTTGIYGYTF.

This clone has a single count. The chain has TRBV11-2 and TRBJ2-1, with 10 bases aligning to TRBD2. The CDR3 totals 19 residues. V was pared by 2 bases and J by 2 bases, with 12 bases of the junction left unmatched. Germline V gene data show CDR1 as SGHAT and CDR2 as FQNNGV. As DNA, the CDR3 is TGTGCCAGCAGCTTACGACTAGCGGGTGGAGATACTGCCTACAATGAGCAGTTCTTC. Protein product: CASSLRLAGGDTAYNEQFF.

V usage is TRBV7-2 and J usage is TRBJ2-3; 12 bases agree with TRBD2. The J segment lost 3 bases and the V segment lost 3 bases, leaving 7 bases of the junction unmatched. Germline CDR1 and CDR2: SGHTA and FQGNSA. The CDR3 loop spans 17 amino acids. DNA for the CDR3: TGTGCCAGCAGCTTCCCCCCCGGGACTAGCGGGACAGATACGCAGTATTTT. Amino acids: CASSFPPGTSGTDTQYF.

The V and J genes are TRBV19 and TRBJ2-7; TRBD2 matches 8 bases. V shed 1 base, J shed 6 bases, and the junction held 8 bases outside the gene matches. CDR1 is LNHDA and CDR2 is SQIVND in the germline V gene (reference sequence). The length of the CDR3 is 15 residues. The CDR3 loop is CASSIVRGRRGEQYF. DNA of the CDR3: TGTGCCAGTAGTATAGTACGCGGGAGGAGAGGCGAGCAGTACTTC.

This clone was counted once. The chain links TRBV28 to TRBJ2-1; TRBD2 is a possible D gene (7 bases). CDR1 is MDHEN, CDR2 SYDVKM, per germline. The CDR3 runs 16 residues. The V end lost 3 bases, the J end lost 4 bases, and 16 bases lay between the germline ends. CDR3 in DNA: TGTGCCAGCAGTTTTGCGGGGGCAGCAAAATACAATGAGCAGTTCTTC. Encoded protein: CASSFAGAAKYNEQFF.

This clone turned up a few times. The rearrangement links TRBV5-1 to TRBJ1-5; perhaps TRBD1 as D (6 bases). V was clipped by 0 bases and J by 4 bases, with 8 bases between them. CDR3 length: 14 amino acids. Germline CDR1 reads SGHRS; CDR2 reads YFSETQ. CDR3 in amino acids: CASSLGDMNQPQHF. CDR3 nucleotides: TGCGCCAGCAGCTTGGGGGACATGAATCAGCCCCAGCATTTT.

The gene calls are TRBV7-9 and TRBJ2-5; no clear D gene. V lost 2 bases, J lost 3 bases, and 10 bases lay in between. The CDR3 spans 14 residues. CDR1 and CDR2 (germline): SEHNR, FQNEAQ (reference sequence). CDR3 in amino acids: CASSLWTIEETQYF. The CDR3 DNA is TGTGCCAGCAGCTTATGGACGATCGAAGAGACCCAGTACTTC.

This clone was observed a single time. This chain links TRBV12-5 with TRBJ2-3, with TRBD2 identical over 7 bases. Germline V gene sequence: CDR1 LGHNT, CDR2 FRNRAP. The V and J ends lost 8 bases and 3 bases, in that order; junction bases with no gene match: 8. The CDR3 is made up of 14 amino acids. The CDR3 sequence: CASRSSGETDTQYF. The DNA of the CDR3 is TGTGCTAGTCGGTCCAGCGGGGAAACAGATACGCAGTATTTT. Combining the CDR3 with reference TRBV12-5 and TRBJ2-3 gives the whole variable domain DARVTQTPRHKVTEMGQEVTMRCQPILGHNTVFWYRQTMMQGLELLAYFRNRAPLDDSGMPKDRFSAEMPDATLATLKIQPSEPRDSAVYFCASRSSGETDTQYFGPGTRLTVL.

A word on this clone: At the DNA level, this CDR3 is encoded by other sequences in the same sample as well. The chain recombines TRBV2 with TRBJ2-5, with 9 bases identical to TRBD1. V was clipped by 4 bases and J by 5 bases; unmatched bases: 2. The CDR3 length is 13 residues. Germline V gene data show CDR1 as SNHLY and CDR2 as FYNNEI. The CDR3 region is CASSGGTGETQYF. CDR3 sequence (DNA): TGTGCCAGCAGTGGAGGGACAGGGGAGACCCAGTACTTC.

The CDR3 spells CASSFRTGANEKLFF. In nucleotides, the CDR3 is TGTGCCAGCAGCTTCCGGACAGGCGCAAATGAAAAACTGTTTTTT. The chain uses TRBV7-2 and TRBJ1-4; 7 bases match TRBD1. The germline CDR1 and CDR2 sequences are SGHTA and FQGNSA. V lost 3 bases and J lost 5; bases outside the gene matches: 6. The CDR3 is 15 residues long.

The V gene is TRBV2, the J gene TRBJ1-2, with D unclear. The ends were cut back, 1 base at V and 0 bases at J, with 12 bases in the middle. The CDR3 consists of 16 residues. The germline CDR1 and CDR2 sequences are SNHLY and FYNNEI. The CDR3: CASSEDWARANYGYTF. CDR3 coding DNA: TGTGCCAGCAGTGAAGATTGGGCCAGAGCTAACTATGGCTACACCTTC.

J is TRBJ1-2 and V is TRBV5-4, with D possibly TRBD1 on 5 matching bases. Germline V CDR1 and CDR2: SGHNT, YYREEE (reference sequence). The CDR3 is made up of 17 amino acids. Trimming stripped 0 bases from V and 2 bases from J, with 17 bases between. The CDR3 DNA reads TGTGCCAGCAGCTTGGGGGCTGGGGTCAGGGTGAACTATGGCTACACCTTC. This gives the protein CASSLGAGVRVNYGYTF.

The rearrangement uses TRBV9 and TRBJ1-6; tentatively, D is TRBD1 (5 bases). The CDR3 is 15 residues long. In germline, CDR1 is SGDLS, CDR2 YYNGEE. Deletions cut 1 base from V and 7 bases from J, with 12 bases between. CDR3: CASSVSAGLNSPLHF. The CDR3 region has the DNA TGTGCCAGCAGCGTATCCGCAGGGTTGAATTCACCCCTCCACTTT.

CDR3: CASSGTNRGRADTQYF. CDR3 in DNA: TGTGCCAGCAGCGGGACTAACAGGGGGCGAGCAGATACGCAGTATTTT. The V gene is TRBV9, the J gene TRBJ2-3, with TRBD1 matching over 9 bases. CDR1 is SGDLS, CDR2 YYNGEE, per germline. V lost 3 bases to trimming and J lost 4 bases; unmatched junction nucleotides: 9. The CDR3 runs 16 residues.

V usage is TRBV18 and J usage is TRBJ1-4; no definite D call. The CDR3 consists of 13 residues. Germline lookup yields CDR1 KGHSH and CDR2 LQKENI. V was trimmed by 2 bases and J by 8 bases, leaving 9 bases between them. The CDR3 reads CASSPGTMEKLFF. The CDR3 region has the DNA TGTGCCAGCTCACCAGGAACCATGGAAAAACTGTTTTTT.

The J gene is TRBJ1-2, the V gene TRBV19, with D tentatively TRBD1 (5 bases). In germline, CDR1 is LNHDA, CDR2 SQIVND (reference sequence). The CDR3 covers 15 residues. Trimming shortened V by 5 bases and J by 4 bases, and 17 bases separated the two germline ends. This CDR3 reads CASSPMGPPFYGYTF. The CDR3 DNA reads as TGTGCCAGTAGTCCAATGGGACCGCCGTTCTATGGCTACACCTTC.

This clone has a single count. The rearrangement joins TRBV2 to TRBJ2-2; D unclear. CDR3 length: 14 residues. Germline CDR1 is SNHLY and CDR2 is FYNNEI. Trimming removed 3 bases from V and 8 bases from J, with 13 bases in between. The DNA of the CDR3 is TGTGCCAGCAGTGAGCAAGTGAGCTTGGGGGAGCTGTTTTTT. Its protein product is CASSEQVSLGELFF.

Points on this clone: A junction boundary mismatches the germline segment, possibly from a read error. The chain couples TRBV20-1 to TRBJ1-2, with D uncertain. Germline CDR1 DFQATT, CDR2 SNEGSKA (reference sequence). CDR3 length equals 9 residues. The CDR3 here is CSAPANGAF. The CDR3 DNA reads TGCAGTGCCCCGGCCAACGGGGCCTTC.